Shown below are 29 T cell receptor beta chains from a single sample sequenced in a study of blood T cell repertoires in COVID-19 (dated by TCRdb to about 2020). Receptors were amplified or captured by the immunoSEQ multiplex PCR assay. Sourced from immuneACCESS, this table was stored by TCRdb with only in-frame sequences that have V and J called. A share of the clones is absent; for the studies checked, an unresolved V gene accounts for under half, and the remainder has no known explanation. The sample includes fewer than 350,000 clones, with around 87% observed a single time. The ten biggest clones cover 1.5% to 2% of the sample. The material sequenced was PBMCs or T cells enriched from blood (not recorded which). These TCRs come from a woman under 30 with acute COVID-19.

The chain employs TRBV6-5 and TRBJ2-5; 8 positions agree with TRBD2. The germline V gene encodes CDR1 MNHEY and CDR2 SVGAGI. The CDR3 is 15 residues long. J was trimmed by 4 bases and V by 0 bases; bases with no gene match: 4. The CDR3 nucleotides are TGTGCCAGCAGTTACTCGGGCCTAGCGGGAGAGACCCAGTACTTC. Protein: CASSYSGLAGETQYF.

The genes are TRBV28 and TRBJ1-6; TRBD1 aligns across 7 bases. Germline assignment: CDR1 MDHEN and CDR2 SYDVKM. Unmatched junction bases numbered 3, after V lost 6 bases and J lost 4 bases. The length of the CDR3 is 14 residues. The CDR3 DNA sequence: TGTGCCAGCAGCGCGACAGGGTATAATTCACCCCTCCACTTT. Translated, it gives CASSATGYNSPLHF.

In nucleotides, the CDR3 is TGTGCCAGCAGGTCACACCCCCAGCGGGAGGGCCGGGGGTCCAAAAACATTCAGTACTTC. Its protein is CASRSHPQREGRGSKNIQYF. The chain is built from TRBV5-4 and TRBJ2-4, with TRBD2 matching over 10 bases. The CDR3 loop spans 20 amino acids. The germline V gene encodes CDR1 SGHNT and CDR2 YYREEE (reference sequence). V was clipped by 5 bases and J by 2 bases; unmatched bases: 19.

This sequence joins TRBV11-2 and TRBJ2-1; D perhaps matches TRBD2 (6 bases). The V end lost 4 bases, the J end lost 7 bases, and 14 bases lay between the germline ends. The CDR3 loop spans 14 amino acids. Germline CDR1 and CDR2: SGHAT and FQNNGV. Here the CDR3 DNA reads TGTGCCAGCAGCTCCTTCGACGGGGGAAATGAGCAGTTCTTC. Amino acids: CASSSFDGGNEQFF.

The rearrangement uses TRBV27 and TRBJ2-1, with 9 bases matching TRBD2. V lost 0 bases, J lost 8 bases, and 2 bases stayed unmatched. This CDR3 spans 14 amino acids. Germline CDR1 reads MNHEY; CDR2 reads SMNVEV (reference sequence). CDR3 residues: CASSLSGTSYEQFF. For the CDR3, the DNA is TGTGCCAGCAGTTTATCCGGGACTAGCTATGAGCAGTTCTTC.

The J gene is TRBJ1-5, the V gene TRBV5-1; TRBD1 is a possible D gene (5 bases). Trimming shortened V by 0 bases and J by 4 bases, and 8 bases separated the two germline ends. The CDR3 totals 14 residues. Germline V gene data show CDR1 as SGHRS and CDR2 as YFSETQ. The CDR3 is CASSLGRGNQPQHF. In DNA, the CDR3 is TGCGCCAGCAGCTTGGGAAGGGGTAATCAGCCCCAGCATTTT.

V is TRBV5-5 and J is TRBJ1-2; D might be TRBD1 (5 bases). Trimming left V 4 bases short and J 5 bases short, with 12 bases between. The CDR3 runs 13 residues. From germline, CDR1 is SGHKS and CDR2 YYEKEE (reference sequence). Here the CDR3 DNA reads TGTGCCAGCAGCGGTGACAGCGAGTATGGCTACACCTTC. It is translated as CASSGDSEYGYTF.

The V and J genes are TRBV27 and TRBJ2-1; weak D call: TRBD2 (6 bases). The germline V gene has CDR1 MNHEY and CDR2 SMNVEV (reference sequence). V was pared by 6 bases and J by 4 bases, with 10 bases between. The CDR3 sequence is 13 residues long. The CDR3 sequence: CASSILAYNEQFF. For the CDR3, the DNA is TGTGCCAGCAGCATACTAGCTTACAATGAGCAGTTCTTC.

V is TRBV27 and J is TRBJ2-1, with a possible D match to TRBD1 (6 bases). Per germline, CDR1 MNHEY and CDR2 SMNVEV (reference sequence). The V end was cut by 2 bases, the J end by 5 bases, with 13 bases between. The CDR3 has 15 amino acids. Here the CDR3 DNA reads TGTGCCAGCAGTTTAAGGGGGAGAGGTAACAATGAGCAGTTCTTC. Translating gives CASSLRGRGNNEQFF.

The DNA for the CDR3 is TGTGCCAGCAGTCCCCAGGTCGGGTCTAGCCAGGCAAAAAACAATGAGCAGTTCTTC. Translated: CASSPQVGSSQAKNNEQFF. The V call is TRBV27, the J call TRBJ2-1; D is possibly TRBD2 (5 bases). The CDR3 contains 19 residues. The germline gives CDR1 MNHEY, CDR2 SMNVEV (reference sequence). Trimming took 5 bases from V and 5 from J, leaving 28 bases between them.

This clone showed up just once. The chain uses TRBV7-9 and TRBJ2-6, with D possibly TRBD1 on 7 matching bases. The CDR3 is made up of 19 amino acids. Germline assignment: CDR1 SEHNR and CDR2 FQNEAQ (reference sequence). Trimming took 6 bases from V and 1 from J, leaving 22 bases between them. This CDR3 reads CASRPRRAGGMSGANVLTF. The CDR3 DNA is TGTGCCAGCAGACCTCGGAGGGCAGGGGGGATGTCTGGGGCCAACGTCCTGACTTTC.

This CDR3 reads CSASLWGKDRTTDTQYF. CDR3 in DNA: TGCAGTGCTAGTTTATGGGGCAAGGACCGCACTACAGATACGCAGTATTTT. J is TRBJ2-3 and V is TRBV20-1; D may be TRBD1 (5 bases). Germline assignment: CDR1 DFQATT and CDR2 SNEGSKA (reference sequence). V shed 3 bases and J shed 3 bases, with 22 bases lying between them. This CDR3 has 17 amino acids.

Concerning this clone itself: Within the sample, other DNA sequences also encode this same CDR3. The rearrangement joins TRBV15 to TRBJ2-5, with TRBD1 identical over 10 bases. CDR1 is LNHNV and CDR2 is YYDKDF in the germline V gene (reference sequence). J gave up 2 bases and V 3 bases, and 0 bases lay outside the gene matches. The CDR3 length is 14 residues. In DNA, the CDR3 is TGTGCCACCAGCAGGGACAGGGGGCAAGAGACCCAGTACTTC. Translating gives CATSRDRGQETQYF.

The chain is built from TRBV19 and TRBJ2-7; possibly TRBD1 for D (6 bases). Per germline, CDR1 LNHDA and CDR2 SQIVND (reference sequence). With 4 bases removed from V and 0 bases from J, the gap between germline ends came to 10 bases. The CDR3 spans 14 residues. DNA for the CDR3: TGTGCCAGTAGTAAGGACAGCCTCTCCTACGAGCAGTACTTC. This codes for CASSKDSLSYEQYF.

This clone was recorded once. The chain recombines TRBV6-5 with TRBJ1-5, with D tentatively TRBD1 (6 bases). Trimming shortened V by 6 bases and J by 1 base, and 7 bases separated the two germline ends. The CDR3 is 13 amino acids. The germline gives CDR1 MNHEY, CDR2 SVGAGI. The CDR3 DNA sequence: TGTGCCAGCAGCACAGGGAGCAATCAGCCCCAGCATTTT. Encoded protein: CASSTGSNQPQHF.

This chain links TRBV7-2 with TRBJ2-3; TRBD2 is a possible D gene (6 bases). V lost 2 bases to trimming and J lost 2 bases, with 11 bases between them. CDR1 and CDR2 from the germline V gene are SGHTA and FQGNSA. The CDR3 consists of 15 residues. The CDR3 nucleotides are TGTGCCAGCAGCTTAAGGAGGGGTTTCACAGATACGCAGTATTTT. This sequence encodes CASSLRRGFTDTQYF.

The gene calls are TRBV6-6 and TRBJ1-2, with D uncertain. Germline V gene data show CDR1 as MNHNY and CDR2 as SVGAGI (reference sequence). The CDR3 is 13 residues long. The V end was cut by 6 bases, the J end by 5 bases, with 13 bases between. The CDR3 nucleotides are TGTGCCAGCAGACATAGGACTGAATATGGCTACACCTTC. It encodes CASRHRTEYGYTF.

The chain links TRBV7-8 to TRBJ1-3, with D maybe TRBD1 (5 bases). Per the germline V gene, CDR1 is SGHVS and CDR2 is FQNEAQ. The CDR3 covers 14 residues. V was cut by 8 bases and J by 3 bases, with 14 bases left in between. CDR3 in DNA: TGTGCCAGCGCCCCTCAGGGACTTGGAAACACCATATATTTT. Protein product: CASAPQGLGNTIYF.

J is TRBJ1-2 and V is TRBV19; D is possibly TRBD1 (5 bases). Germline V gives CDR1 LNHDA, CDR2 SQIVND (reference sequence). The CDR3 loop spans 15 amino acids. The V gene lost 5 bases and the J gene lost 5 bases, with 18 bases spanning the gap. In DNA form, the CDR3 reads TGTGCCAGTAGTTCCGGGGGGGACGGCCCATATGGCTACACCTTC. Translated, it gives CASSSGGDGPYGYTF. The full variable domain, completed using reference TRBV19 and TRBJ1-2, is DGGITQSPKYLFRKEGQNVTLSCEQNLNHDAMYWYRQDPGQGLRLIYYSQIVNDFQKGDIAEGYSVSREKKESFPLTVTSAQKNPTAFYLCASSSGGDGPYGYTFGSGTRLTVV.

The V and J genes are TRBV13 and TRBJ2-6; 10 nucleotides line up with TRBD1. V was clipped by 5 bases and J by 4 bases; unmatched bases: 8. The length of the CDR3 is 17 residues. In germline, CDR1 is PRHDT, CDR2 FYEKMQ (reference sequence). The chain's CDR3 is CASSLGQGTSGANVLTF. CDR3 sequence (DNA): TGTGCCAGCAGCCTGGGACAGGGGACGAGCGGGGCCAACGTCCTGACTTTC.

The CDR3 DNA sequence: TGCGCCAGCAGCTCACTTGGACTAGCGGGAGAGGGCGAGCAGTACTTC. This encodes CASSSLGLAGEGEQYF. The J gene is TRBJ2-7, the V gene TRBV5-1, with TRBD2 matching over 13 bases. V trimming: 3 bases; J trimming: 6 bases; junction bases outside the gene matches: 9. CDR3 length equals 16 residues. Germline CDR1 is SGHRS and CDR2 is YFSETQ.

The genes are TRBV27 and TRBJ1-4; D is ambiguous. Per germline, CDR1 MNHEY and CDR2 SMNVEV (reference sequence). The CDR3 is 11 amino acids. V shed 3 bases and J shed 7 bases, with 3 bases lying between them. For the CDR3, the DNA is TGTGCCAGCAGTTTCGGTGAAAAACTGTTTTTT. Translating gives CASSFGEKLFF.

This chain joins TRBV28 and TRBJ2-7; 9 nucleotides match TRBD2. Germline values: CDR1 MDHEN, CDR2 SYDVKM. V dropped 6 bases and J dropped 2; count of bases not matched to a gene: 2. This CDR3 has 13 amino acids. The CDR3, as DNA: TGTGCCAGCAGACTAGCGGGTCCCTACGAGCAGTACTTC. Its protein is CASRLAGPYEQYF.

V is TRBV7-9 and J is TRBJ1-3; maybe TRBD1 (5 bases). There are 14 residues in the CDR3. Trimming cost V 2 bases and J 4 bases, with 9 bases left between them. Germline CDR1 and CDR2: SEHNR and FQNEAQ (reference sequence). The CDR3 is CASSLRGEGNTIYF. The DNA for the CDR3 is TGTGCCAGCAGCTTACGGGGGGAAGGAAACACCATATATTTT.

The chain has TRBV2 and TRBJ2-7; D is possibly TRBD2 (5 bases). V was trimmed by 2 bases and J by 1 base, leaving 15 bases between them. Germline CDR1 reads SNHLY; CDR2 reads FYNNEI. The CDR3 has 16 amino acids. The chain's CDR3 is CASSESTSGRSYEQYF. Here the CDR3 DNA reads TGTGCCAGCAGTGAATCGACGAGCGGAAGGTCCTACGAGCAGTACTTC.

This chain joins TRBV6-2 or TRBV6-3 and TRBJ1-1; D not certain. This CDR3 spans 15 amino acids. CDR1 and CDR2 from the germline V gene are MNHEY and SVGEGT. V lost 5 bases to trimming and J lost 1 base, with 14 bases between them. The CDR3 sequence is CASSPRGAANTEAFF. CDR3 bases: TGTGCCAGCAGTCCCCGGGGAGCGGCGAACACTGAAGCTTTCTTT.

The chain combines TRBV25-1 with TRBJ2-5; 9 bases match TRBD2. CDR1 is MGHDK and CDR2 is SYGVNS in the germline V gene. J was trimmed by 4 bases and V by 7 bases; bases with no gene match: 16. CDR3 length equals 17 residues. The DNA of the CDR3 is TGTGCCAGCATACTATCCACCGTGGCGGGAGGGCTAGAGACCCAGTACTTC. Its protein is CASILSTVAGGLETQYF.

The chain is built from TRBV28 and TRBJ1-2; the D gene is possibly TRBD1 (6 bases). Germline-derived CDR1 and CDR2 are MDHEN and SYDVKM. Trimming took off 3 bases at V and 4 bases at J, with 18 bases between the two ends. The CDR3 runs 16 residues. The DNA of the CDR3 is TGTGCCAGCAGTTTGCCGGAACAGGGACCGGGCTATGGCTACACCTTC. The encoded protein is CASSLPEQGPGYGYTF.

This chain links TRBV7-3 with TRBJ1-1; 7 bases align to TRBD1. CDR1 SGHTA and CDR2 FQGTGA come from the germline V gene. There are 16 residues in the CDR3. Trimming removed 5 bases from V and 2 bases from J; junction bases left unmatched: 11. The DNA for the CDR3 is TGTGCCAGCAGCCCGCAGGGGGTGGAGAAAAACACTGAAGCTTTCTTT. This encodes CASSPQGVEKNTEAFF.